Below, 26 T cell receptor beta chains from the same sample are listed, as sequenced in a study of vaccination effects on CD4 cells after COVID-19. What these receptors recognize is not known. The table came from immunoSEQ multiplex PCR; TCRdb's copy has only in-frame clones and leaves some out. The repertoire holds fewer than 70,000 clones, 80% seen once, with roughly an eighth in the top ten. Before sequencing, viral peptide pools were used by the ViraFEST assay to expand antigen-specific CD4+ T cells. Cells that had been cultured for less than eleven days were the source of isolated CD4+ T cells. People in the vaccine group had not been infected with SARS-CoV-2 before, and their nucleocapsid antibodies were negative. The sample was CD4+ T cells from PBMCs cultured with SARS-CoV-2 spike peptides, taken before COVID-19 vaccination. The receptor source for this set is a human donor who received a COVID-19 vaccine.

This chain connects TRBV19 to TRBJ2-5, with 10 bases aligning to TRBD2. Germline V gene lookup returns CDR1 LNHDA and CDR2 SQIVND (reference sequence). V lost 5 bases and J lost 7; bases outside the gene matches: 7. The CDR3 runs to 14 residues. The chain's CDR3 is CASSSTSGVGTQYF. Written as DNA, the CDR3 is TGTGCCAGTAGTTCCACTAGCGGGGTGGGGACCCAGTACTTC.

The chain recombines TRBV3-1 (or the pseudogene TRBV3-2) with TRBJ2-3, with 11 bases matching TRBD2. The CDR3 has 17 residues. Germline V CDR1 and CDR2: LGHDT, YNNKEL (reference sequence). J was trimmed by 5 bases and V by 3 bases; bases with no gene match: 10. The CDR3 DNA is TGTGCCAGCAGCCACCACCGGAGGCTAGCGGGGGGAGATACGCAGTATTTT. Protein: CASSHHRRLAGGDTQYF.

This clone has a handful of counts. The chain carries TRBV21-1 and TRBJ1-1. TRBV21-1 is recorded as a pseudogene. The CDR3 covers 14 residues. Written as DNA, the CDR3 is TGTGCCAGCAGAGACCGCCCCCGGGGGACTGAAGCTTTCTTT. It specifies CASRDRPRGTEAFF.

This chain connects TRBV18 to TRBJ1-3; D might be TRBD1 (5 bases). The V and J ends lost 2 bases and 1 base respectively, with 6 bases between them. This CDR3 has 14 amino acids. CDR1 and CDR2 from the germline V gene are KGHSH and LQKENI. The DNA of the CDR3 is TGTGCCAGCTCACCATCAGGGTCTGGAAACACCATATATTTT. It yields the protein CASSPSGSGNTIYF.

J is TRBJ2-1 and V is TRBV27; D is perhaps TRBD1 (6 bases). The CDR3 runs to 13 residues. V lost 4 bases and J 6 bases, leaving 10 bases between the germline ends. Germline lookup yields CDR1 MNHEY and CDR2 SMNVEV (reference sequence). The CDR3: CASSSYRVNEQFF. The CDR3 DNA is TGTGCCAGCAGTTCCTACAGGGTCAATGAGCAGTTCTTC.

The rearrangement links TRBV28 to TRBJ1-6; 9 positions agree with TRBD1. Germline CDR1 MDHEN, CDR2 SYDVKM. The J segment lost 6 bases and the V segment lost 8 bases, leaving 8 bases of the junction unmatched. This CDR3 comprises 15 residues. CDR3 nucleotides: TGTGCCAGCTCTTCCACAGGGGGCCGTAATTCACCCCTCCACTTT. As protein: CASSSTGGRNSPLHF.

This rearrangement joins TRBV7-2 to TRBJ1-5, with D maybe TRBD1 (5 bases). Trimming removed 3 bases at V and 7 bases at J, with 13 bases between. The CDR3 has 14 amino acids. Germline V CDR1 and CDR2: SGHTA, FQGNSA. CDR3 nucleotide sequence: TGTGCCAGCAGCTTCTCAGGGACGGGACAGCCCCAGCATTTT. Translation: CASSFSGTGQPQHF.

J is TRBJ2-3 and V is TRBV30; 11 bases map to TRBD2. Losses at the gene ends were 1 base for V and 0 bases for J; bases not matched to a gene: 15. There are 20 residues in the CDR3. Looked up from germline, CDR1 is GTSNPN and CDR2 is SVGIG (reference sequence). This chain's CDR3 is CAWSGGTSGLRNPSTDTQYF. CDR3 nucleotides: TGTGCCTGGAGTGGAGGGACTAGCGGATTACGGAACCCTAGCACAGATACGCAGTATTTT.

This chain links TRBV2 with TRBJ1-2; possible D gene TRBD1, 5 bases. CDR3 length: 13 residues. V was cut by 1 base and J by 6 bases, with 9 bases left in between. CDR1 and CDR2 from the germline V gene are SNHLY and FYNNEI. CDR3 amino acids: CASSEVRANGYTF. The CDR3 coding sequence is TGTGCCAGCAGTGAAGTCAGGGCGAATGGCTACACCTTC. Full variable domain (remainder filled in from reference TRBV2 and TRBJ1-2): EPEVTQTPSHQVTQMGQEVILRCVPISNHLYFYWYRQILGQKVEFLVSFYNNEISEKSEIFDDQFSVERPDGSNFTLKIRSTKLEDSAMYFCASSEVRANGYTFGSGTRLTVV.

This clone was recorded only once. V is TRBV7-9 and J is TRBJ1-5; TRBD1 matches at 7 bases. This CDR3 has 15 amino acids. V gave up 1 base and J gave up 4 bases; unmatched junction bases: 4. CDR1 and CDR2 from the germline V gene are SEHNR and FQNEAQ (reference sequence). DNA of the CDR3: TGTGCCAGCAGCTTAGGAGCAGGGGGGAATCAGCCCCAGCATTTT. It codes for CASSLGAGGNQPQHF.

The genes are TRBV5-8 and TRBJ1-5; a weak D match, TRBD1 (5 bases). Germline V lookup: CDR1 SGHTS, CDR2 YDEGEE. The CDR3 totals 15 residues. The V end lost 4 bases, the J end lost 7 bases, and 18 bases lay between the germline ends. CDR3 sequence reads: CASSRAGRLGQPQHF. CDR3 DNA sequence: TGTGCCAGCAGCAGAGCAGGGAGACTCGGCCAGCCCCAGCATTTT.

This clone was observed a few times. This chain links TRBV12-5 with TRBJ1-5, with 10 bases lining up with TRBD1. CDR1 and CDR2 from the germline V gene are LGHNT and FRNRAP. CDR3 length: 14 residues. With V trimmed by 6 bases and J by 6 bases, 5 bases remained unmatched. The CDR3 DNA reads TGTGCTAGTGGCCCGGGACAGGGGAGTCAGCCCCAGCATTTT. Residues: CASGPGQGSQPQHF.

The rearrangement links TRBV10-3 to TRBJ1-2; a weak D match, TRBD1 (5 bases). V lost 4 bases and J lost 4, with 10 bases in between. Germline CDR1 reads ENHRY; CDR2 reads SYGVKD. CDR3 size: 13 residues. CDR3: CAISGRGVYGYTF. For the CDR3, the DNA is TGTGCCATCAGTGGTAGGGGCGTCTATGGCTACACCTTC.

V is TRBV18 and J is TRBJ2-5, with a possible D match to TRBD1 (6 bases). This CDR3 comprises 16 residues. The V gene's germline CDR1 is KGHSH and CDR2 LQKENI. V lost 1 base and J lost 4, with 16 bases in between. The CDR3 is CASSPLRGKGGETQYF. For the CDR3, the DNA is TGTGCCAGCTCACCACTGAGGGGGAAAGGTGGAGAGACCCAGTACTTC. Looking up the rest from reference TRBV18 and TRBJ2-5 gives the full variable domain: NAGVMQNPRHLVRRRGQEARLRCSPMKGHSHVYWYRQLPEEGLKFMVYLQKENIIDESGMPKERFSAEFPKEGPSILRIQQVVRGDSAAYFCASSPLRGKGGETQYFGPGTRLLVL.

A few counts support this clone. This chain links TRBV6-6 with TRBJ1-6, with 9 bases matching TRBD1. This CDR3 region has 14 residues. V shed 7 bases and J 9 bases; nucleotides not matched to a gene: 7. The germline CDR1 and CDR2 sequences are MNHNY and SVGAGI (reference sequence). The CDR3 here is CASKDRGSGSPLHF. DNA for the CDR3: TGTGCCAGCAAGGACAGGGGTTCGGGTTCACCCCTCCACTTT.

The chain carries TRBV19 and TRBJ1-6, with a possible D match to TRBD1 (5 bases). Germline assignment: CDR1 LNHDA and CDR2 SQIVND (reference sequence). Trimming took 3 bases from V and 9 from J, leaving 15 bases between them. The CDR3 has 15 residues. The chain's CDR3 is CASSMPGVGSSPLHF. In DNA form, the CDR3 reads TGTGCCAGTAGTATGCCGGGGGTCGGGAGTTCACCCCTCCACTTT.

The chain links TRBV19 to TRBJ1-1, with D tentatively TRBD1 (6 bases). The V and J ends lost 7 bases and 5 bases respectively, with 17 bases between them. The CDR3 runs 14 residues. Germline loops: CDR1 LNHDA, CDR2 SQIVND (reference sequence). The CDR3 DNA follows: TGTGCCAGTACCTCAACAGGGTATGGGACTGAAGCTTTCTTT. This codes for CASTSTGYGTEAFF.

This chain uses TRBV19 with TRBJ2-4; the D call may be TRBD1 or TRBD2 (6 bases each). Germline CDR1 and CDR2: LNHDA and SQIVND (reference sequence). The CDR3 sequence is 15 residues long. The V end was cut by 4 bases, the J end by 4 bases, with 14 bases between. The CDR3 region has the DNA TGTGCCAGTAGTAGTCGAGGGGGGCGGAAAAACATTCAGTACTTC. Protein: CASSSRGGRKNIQYF.

The gene calls are TRBV5-5 and TRBJ1-1; TRBD1 agrees at 7 bases. The CDR3 length is 15 residues. V lost 4 bases and J lost 0; bases outside the gene matches: 6. Germline V gene lookup returns CDR1 SGHKS and CDR2 YYEKEE (reference sequence). DNA for the CDR3: TGTGCCAGCAGCCCGCCAGGGGGAATGAACACTGAAGCTTTCTTT. Amino acids: CASSPPGGMNTEAFF.

The rearrangement links TRBV30 to TRBJ1-5, with a possible D match to TRBD1 (5 bases). The CDR3 loop spans 13 amino acids. Trimming cost V 5 bases and J 3 bases, with 11 bases left between them. In germline, CDR1 is GTSNPN, CDR2 SVGIG (reference sequence). CDR3 in amino acids: CAWQRGSNQPQHF. The CDR3 DNA is TGTGCCTGGCAGCGGGGCTCCAATCAGCCCCAGCATTTT.

This clone was observed once. This chain uses TRBV7-2 with TRBJ2-5, with 7 positions matching TRBD2. The CDR3 consists of 14 residues. J was trimmed by 3 bases and V by 1 base; bases with no gene match: 2. Germline V lookup: CDR1 SGHTA, CDR2 FQGNSA. This CDR3 is CASSLGGGKETQYF. The DNA of the CDR3 is TGTGCCAGCAGCTTAGGGGGGGGGAAAGAGACCCAGTACTTC.

The chain uses TRBV5-1 and TRBJ1-6; no reliable D call. Germline CDR1 reads SGHRS; CDR2 reads YFSETQ. The ends were cut back, 3 bases at V and 5 bases at J, with 9 bases in the middle. The length of the CDR3 is 14 residues. CDR3 amino acids: CASSSRADNSPLHF. CDR3 bases: TGCGCCAGCAGCTCCCGGGCCGATAATTCACCCCTCCACTTT.

V gene TRBV30 combines with J gene TRBJ1-4; D remains unclear. Germline V CDR1 and CDR2: GTSNPN, SVGIG (reference sequence). The CDR3 loop spans 18 amino acids. V lost 2 bases to trimming and J lost 3 bases, with 22 bases between them. DNA for the CDR3: TGTGCCTGGAGTCCGCGCCGGTTTCCCCAGAGGTCTAATGAAAAACTGTTTTTT. Translation: CAWSPRRFPQRSNEKLFF. Drawing the rest from reference TRBV30 and TRBJ1-4, the complete variable domain is SQTIHQWPATLVQPVGSPLSLECTVEGTSNPNLYWYRQAAGRGLQLLFYSVGIGQISSEVPQNLSASRPQDRQFILSSKKLLLSDSGFYLCAWSPRRFPQRSNEKLFFGSGTQLSVL.

The J gene is TRBJ2-2, the V gene TRBV21-1; TRBD1, the table's D call, lacks a check against the DNA. TRBV21-1 is a listed pseudogene. The CDR3 sequence is 14 residues long. The DNA of the CDR3 is TGTGCCAGCAGCAACCCCAGGGTGGCCGGGGAGCTGTTTTTT. Translation gives CASSNPRVAGELFF.

V gene TRBV24-1 combines with J gene TRBJ2-5; D is unclear. V was clipped by 5 bases and J by 3 bases, with 9 bases between them. The CDR3 consists of 13 residues. Germline V gene data show CDR1 as KGHDR and CDR2 as SFDVKD. The CDR3 loop reads CATSADTKETQYF. The DNA of the CDR3 is TGTGCCACCAGTGCCGATACAAAAGAGACCCAGTACTTC.

V usage is TRBV18 and J usage is TRBJ2-5; D is possibly TRBD2 (6 bases). The CDR3 sequence is 13 residues long. V lost 6 bases, J lost 1 base, and 9 bases lay in between. The germline gives CDR1 KGHSH, CDR2 LQKENI. CDR3 sequence (DNA): TGTGCCAGCTCGCGCGGGACCCAAGAGACCCAGTACTTC. Amino acids: CASSRGTQETQYF.